This is a list of T cell receptor beta chains from one sample in a study of T cells in Graves' hyperthyroidism and ophthalmopathy. TCRdb re-called the multiplex PCR reads with MiXCR, one entry per CDR3 protein. The sample shows hundreds of thousands of distinct CDR3 sequences, roughly 20% of them seen only once. Sequenced: blood. The receptors shown here come from a man aged 25 to 40 with Graves' ophthalmopathy. Both conserved end residues are part of each CDR3. The D gene is left open where the match is weak. Clone size is stated in some rows and not others, as once, few, many or a class when expanded.

.	TRBV6-6	few	TRBJ1-2	CASSYSFELSLYGYTF	TGTGCCAGCAGTTACTCGTTCGAACTCTCTCTCTATGGCTACACCTTC
TRBD2	TRBV12-5	few	TRBJ2-2	CASGLLAGASGGELFF	TGTGCTAGTGGTTTGCTAGCGGGAGCCTCAGGGGGGGAGCTGTTTTTT
.	TRBV28	many	TRBJ1-1	CASIPGGMNTEAFF	TGTGCCAGCATCCCCGGAGGCATGAACACTGAAGCTTTCTTT
.	TRBV20-1	few	TRBJ2-6	CSARDRRALSGANVLTF	TGCAGTGCTAGAGATCGACGGGCCCTCTCTGGGGCCAACGTCCTGACTTTC
.	TRBV30	few	TRBJ1-5	CAWSEGGGYQPQHF	TGTGCCTGGAGTGAGGGTGGGGGATATCAGCCCCAGCATTTT
.	TRBV6-1	few	TRBJ1-6	CASTKGRGNSPLHF	TGTGCCAGCACCAAGGGACGGGGGAATTCACCCCTCCACTTT
.	TRBV28	.	TRBJ1-3	CASRTPHSGNTIYF	TGTGCCAGCAGAACTCCCCACTCTGGAAACACCATATATTTT
TRBD1	TRBV2	many	TRBJ1-1	CASRGRGRHTEAFF	TGTGCCAGCAGGGGCAGGGGGCGGCACACTGAAGCTTTCTTT
.	TRBV28	few	TRBJ1-4	CASSFGDRTNEKLFF	TGTGCCAGCAGTTTCGGTGACAGGACTAATGAAAAACTGTTTTTT
.	TRBV30	.	TRBJ2-7	CAWSVAVSAGAYEQYF	TGTGCCTGGAGCGTTGCGGTCAGCGCGGGCGCCTACGAGCAGTACTTC
TRBD1	TRBV5-1	.	TRBJ1-1	CASSLLGGQDNTEAFF	TGCGCCAGCAGCTTACTCGGAGGACAGGATAACACTGAAGCTTTCTTT
TRBD1	TRBV11-2	many	TRBJ2-7	CASSRTGVSPYEQYF	TGTGCCAGCAGCCGAACAGGGGTGTCGCCCTACGAGCAGTACTTC
.	TRBV28	.	TRBJ1-2	CASSEKPLSYGYTF	TGTGCCAGCAGTGAGAAGCCCTTGTCTTATGGCTACACCTTC
TRBD1	TRBV5-6	.	TRBJ1-4	CASSFRQGNEKLFF	TGTGCCAGCAGCTTTCGACAGGGTAATGAAAAACTGTTTTTT
.	TRBV7-2	.	TRBJ1-2	CASSLKERLSYTF	TGTGCCAGCAGCTTAAAAGAGAGGTTGAGCTACACCTTC
.	TRBV6-1	.	TRBJ1-1	CASSELGGAGTEAFF	TGTGCCAGCAGTGAATTAGGAGGGGCGGGCACTGAAGCTTTCTTT
TRBD1	TRBV5-1	few	TRBJ2-2	CASSLRDRNTGELFF	TGCGCCAGCAGCCTCCGGGACAGAAACACCGGGGAGCTGTTTTTT
.	TRBV5-6	.	TRBJ1-1	CASSLSKTGSGVNTEAFF	TGTGCCAGCAGCTTGTCTAAAACAGGGAGTGGGGTGAACACTGAAGCTTTCTTT
.	TRBV12-3/TRBV12-4	few	TRBJ2-2	CASSLGARNTGELFF	TGTGCCAGCAGTTTAGGGGCAAGGAACACCGGGGAGCTGTTTTTT
.	TRBV14	once	TRBJ2-4	CASSQAKNIQYF	TGTGCCAGCAGCCAAGCGAAAAACATTCAGTACTTC
.	TRBV12-3/TRBV12-4	many	TRBJ1-4	CASSFFGRGRTTNEKLFF	TGTGCCAGCAGTTTTTTTGGACGGGGGCGGACAACTAATGAAAAACTGTTTTTT
.	TRBV28	few	TRBJ2-5	CASSRQGRLETQYF	TGTGCCAGCAGCCGCCAAGGGCGGCTAGAGACCCAGTACTTC
TRBD2	TRBV29-1	.	TRBJ2-1	CSVVLAVYNEQFF	TGCAGCGTTGTGCTAGCGGTATACAATGAGCAGTTCTTC
TRBD1	TRBV28	many	TRBJ1-5	CASNKPGQGSSNQPQHF	TGTGCCAGCAATAAACCGGGACAGGGGTCGAGCAATCAGCCCCAGCATTTT
TRBD1	TRBV12-3/TRBV12-4	.	TRBJ1-2	CASSSYGTGINHGYTF	TGTGCCAGCAGTTCCTACGGGACAGGGATTAACCATGGCTACACCTTC
TRBD2	TRBV27	many	TRBJ2-7	CASSPNSGSPYEQYF	TGTGCCAGCAGCCCGAATAGCGGGAGCCCATACGAGCAGTACTTC
.	TRBV27	.	TRBJ1-6	CACRPGVRNSPLHF	TGTGCCTGTCGGCCGGGAGTAAGAAATTCACCCCTCCACTTT
TRBD1	TRBV6-1	.	TRBJ2-5	CASSRGQGKETQYF	TGTGCCAGCAGTAGGGGACAGGGGAAAGAGACCCAGTACTTC
TRBD1	TRBV5-1	few	TRBJ2-3	CASSLTGDILTDTQYF	TGCGCCAGCAGCTTGACAGGGGACATATTAACAGATACGCAGTATTTT
.	TRBV15	few	TRBJ2-5	CATSPQRWQEETQYF	TGTGCCACTTCCCCTCAGCGGTGGCAGGAAGAGACCCAGTACTTC
.	TRBV2	many	TRBJ2-3	CASSEFLWNTQYF	TGTGCCAGCAGTGAATTCCTTTGGAATACGCAGTATTTT
.	TRBV27	.	TRBJ2-5	CASGSGTVYQETQYF	TGTGCCAGCGGCTCAGGGACGGTGTACCAAGAGACCCAGTACTTC
TRBD2	TRBV11-1	.	TRBJ2-7	CASSLTSTNEQYF	TGTGCCAGCAGCCTGACTAGCACAAACGAGCAGTACTTC
TRBD2	TRBV7-2	.	TRBJ2-3	CASSLTSRVTDTQYF	TGTGCCAGCAGCTTGACTAGCCGTGTCACAGATACGCAGTATTTT
.	TRBV6-6	.	TRBJ2-1	CASSYAPRESGLLYNEQFF	TGTGCCAGCAGTTACGCCCCGAGGGAGAGCGGACTACTCTACAATGAGCAGTTCTTC
.	TRBV5-6	.	TRBJ2-7	CASSLEPSAREQYF	TGTGCCAGCAGCTTGGAGCCTAGCGCGAGAGAGCAGTACTTC
TRBD1	TRBV28	.	TRBJ1-5	CASSLRQGIEPQHF	TGTGCCAGCAGTTTAAGACAGGGGATAGAGCCCCAGCATTTT
.	TRBV27	.	TRBJ1-1	CASSLFPGRNTEAFF	TGTGCCAGCAGTTTATTTCCAGGCAGGAACACTGAAGCTTTCTTT
.	TRBV2	few	TRBJ1-6	CASSEAPTGNLHF	TGTGCCAGCAGTGAAGCGCCCACGGGTAACCTCCACTTT